The next 8 T cell receptor beta chains were all read from a single sample in a study of Ad26.COV2.S vaccination and SARS-CoV-2 variants. Sequenced by immunoSEQ multiplex PCR; TCRdb stores in-frame clones only, minus some. The sample records fewer than 400,000 clones, roughly 90% being singletons. Treatment: 19 received Ad26.COV2.S at low or high dose, single or two shots; five or six received placebo; per-sample allocation not given. It was on day 63 after the first vaccine or placebo injection that samples were taken. The material was peripheral blood, obtained in a trial of Ad26.COV2.S vaccine versus placebo. These receptors were taken from a person between 18 and 65 years old who received the Ad26.COV2.S COVID-19 vaccine or a placebo.

This sequence joins TRBV7-9 and TRBJ2-1; 8 positions agree with TRBD1. The CDR3 contains 17 residues. With V trimmed by 5 bases and J by 8 bases, 17 bases remained unmatched. Germline V gene data show CDR1 as SEHNR and CDR2 as FQNEAQ (reference sequence). CDR3 DNA sequence: TGTGCCAGCAGCCACAGGGCGGGCAGGGGGCGCGTGGATGAGCAGTTCTTC. It specifies CASSHRAGRGRVDEQFF. The full variable domain, completed using reference TRBV7-9 and TRBJ2-1, is DTGVSQNPRHKITKRGQNVTFRCDPISEHNRLYWYRQTLGQGPEFLTYFQNEAQLEKSRLLSDRFSAERPKGSFSTLEIQRTEQGDSAMYLCASSHRAGRGRVDEQFFGPGTRLTVL.

V gene TRBV7-9 combines with J gene TRBJ2-3; TRBD1 is a possible D gene (5 bases). Germline V CDR1 and CDR2: SEHNR, FQNEAQ (reference sequence). V was pared by 1 base and J by 3 bases, with 20 bases between. The CDR3 has 18 residues. As DNA, the CDR3 is TGTGCCAGCAGCTTAGGTGGGGCTGACGTCATTGGAACAGATACGCAGTATTTT. It specifies CASSLGGADVIGTDTQYF.

The chain has TRBV9 and TRBJ1-3, with no clear D. V gave up 0 bases and J gave up 6 bases, with 13 bases separating them. The CDR3 runs 15 residues. Germline V gives CDR1 SGDLS, CDR2 YYNGEE. This CDR3 reads CASSVEGSTKNTIYF. The CDR3 DNA reads TGTGCCAGCAGCGTAGAGGGTTCAACTAAAAACACCATATATTTT.

This clone has more than one count but fewer than ten. The rearrangement links TRBV11-3 to TRBJ1-5; D call uncertain. This CDR3 has 13 amino acids. Germline assignment: CDR1 SGHNT and CDR2 YENEEA. V lost 0 bases and J lost 5, with 5 bases in between. CDR3 sequence reads: CASSLDAYQPQHF. As DNA, the CDR3 is TGTGCCAGCAGCTTAGATGCCTATCAGCCCCAGCATTTT.

The V gene is TRBV19, the J gene TRBJ2-1; D unclear. Trimming shortened V by 1 base and J by 6 bases, and 16 bases separated the two germline ends. Germline lookup yields CDR1 LNHDA and CDR2 SQIVND (reference sequence). The CDR3 totals 16 residues. This chain's CDR3 is CASSIGDLTYRNEQFF. Here the CDR3 DNA reads TGTGCCAGTAGTATAGGAGACTTAACATACCGCAATGAGCAGTTCTTC.

V gene TRBV30 combines with J gene TRBJ1-2; no clear D gene. V shed 0 bases and J shed 3 bases, with 20 bases lying between them. This CDR3 region has 17 residues. Germline CDR1 reads GTSNPN; CDR2 reads SVGIG (reference sequence). The CDR3 coding sequence is TGTGCCTGGAGTGTGGCCGTCCTGAGGGTTGTGGACTATGGCTACACCTTC. Translating it yields CAWSVAVLRVVDYGYTF. Looking up the rest from reference TRBV30 and TRBJ1-2 gives the full variable domain: SQTIHQWPATLVQPVGSPLSLECTVEGTSNPNLYWYRQAAGRGLQLLFYSVGIGQISSEVPQNLSASRPQDRQFILSSKKLLLSDSGFYLCAWSVAVLRVVDYGYTFGSGTRLTVV.

This clone was recorded a few times. This chain joins TRBV4-3 and TRBJ1-3; perhaps TRBD1 as D (6 bases). V lost 2 bases to trimming and J lost 2 bases, with 22 bases between them. The germline gives CDR1 LGHNA, CDR2 YSLEER. The CDR3 is made up of 19 amino acids. CDR3 loop: CASSQPTQNETGAGNTIYF. Written as DNA, the CDR3 is TGCGCCAGCAGCCAACCTACCCAGAACGAGACAGGCGCTGGAAACACCATATATTTT.

This chain connects TRBV25-1 to TRBJ2-6; D is perhaps TRBD2 (5 bases). Germline V gene sequence: CDR1 MGHDK, CDR2 SYGVNS. The V gene lost 3 bases and the J gene lost 0 bases, with 12 bases spanning the gap. The CDR3 runs to 17 residues. DNA for the CDR3: TGTGCCAGCAGTGAGGCGGGCGTACGCTCTGGGGCCAACGTCCTGACTTTC. Translating gives CASSEAGVRSGANVLTF.